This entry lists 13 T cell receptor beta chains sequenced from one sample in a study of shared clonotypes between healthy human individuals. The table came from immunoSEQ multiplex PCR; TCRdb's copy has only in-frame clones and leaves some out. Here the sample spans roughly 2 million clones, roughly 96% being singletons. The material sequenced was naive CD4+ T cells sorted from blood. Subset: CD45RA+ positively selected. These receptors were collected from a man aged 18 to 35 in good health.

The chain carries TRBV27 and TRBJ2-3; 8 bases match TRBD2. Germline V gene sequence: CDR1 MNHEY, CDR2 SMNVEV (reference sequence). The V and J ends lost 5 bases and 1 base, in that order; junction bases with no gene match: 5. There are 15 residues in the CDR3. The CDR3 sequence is CASSPWRGGTDTQYF. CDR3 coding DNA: TGTGCCAGCAGTCCTTGGCGGGGGGGCACAGATACGCAGTATTTT.

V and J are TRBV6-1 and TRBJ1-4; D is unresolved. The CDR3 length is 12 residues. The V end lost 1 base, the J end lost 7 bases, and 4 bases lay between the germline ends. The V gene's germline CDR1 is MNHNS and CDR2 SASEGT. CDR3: CASSEDSEKLFF. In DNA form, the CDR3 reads TGTGCCAGCAGTGAAGACAGTGAAAAACTGTTTTTT.

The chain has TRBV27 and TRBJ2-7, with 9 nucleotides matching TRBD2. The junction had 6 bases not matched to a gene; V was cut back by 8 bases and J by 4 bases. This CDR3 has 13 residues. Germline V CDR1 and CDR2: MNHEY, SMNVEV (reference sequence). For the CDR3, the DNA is TGTGCCAGCCACCGAGCGGGGGGATACGAGCAGTACTTC. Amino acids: CASHRAGGYEQYF.

CDR3 protein: CASSPWTGVIAKNIQYF. The CDR3 DNA sequence: TGTGCCAGCAGCCCTTGGACAGGGGTCATAGCCAAAAACATTCAGTACTTC. The chain uses TRBV5-5 and TRBJ2-4, with TRBD1 matching over 9 bases. The CDR3 is 17 amino acids. V trimming: 4 bases; J trimming: 0 bases; junction bases outside the gene matches: 8. In germline, CDR1 is SGHKS, CDR2 YYEKEE (reference sequence).

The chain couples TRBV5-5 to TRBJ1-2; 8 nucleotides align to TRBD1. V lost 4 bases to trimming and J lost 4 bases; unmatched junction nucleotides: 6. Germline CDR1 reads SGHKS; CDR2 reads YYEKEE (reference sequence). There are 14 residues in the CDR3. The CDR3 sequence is CASSPGQATYGYTF. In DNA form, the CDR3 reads TGTGCCAGCAGCCCGGGACAGGCGACCTATGGCTACACCTTC.

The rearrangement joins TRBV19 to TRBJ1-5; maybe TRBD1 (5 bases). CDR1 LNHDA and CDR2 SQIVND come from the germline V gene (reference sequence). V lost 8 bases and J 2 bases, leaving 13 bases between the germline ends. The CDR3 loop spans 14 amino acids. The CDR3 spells CASFTGGGNQPQHF. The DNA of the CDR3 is TGTGCCAGTTTCACAGGAGGTGGCAATCAGCCCCAGCATTTT.

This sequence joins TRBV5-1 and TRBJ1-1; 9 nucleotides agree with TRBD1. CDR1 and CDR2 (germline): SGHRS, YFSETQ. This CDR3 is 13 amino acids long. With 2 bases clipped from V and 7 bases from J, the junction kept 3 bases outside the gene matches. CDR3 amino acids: CASSFGDRDEAFF. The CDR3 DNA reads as TGCGCCAGCAGCTTTGGGGACAGGGATGAAGCTTTCTTT.

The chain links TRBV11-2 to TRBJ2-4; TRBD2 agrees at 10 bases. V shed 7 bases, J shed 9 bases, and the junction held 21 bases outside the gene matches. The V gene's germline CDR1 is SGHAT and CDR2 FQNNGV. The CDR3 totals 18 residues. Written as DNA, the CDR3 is TGTGCCAGCACCCTAACCGCGGCTAAAGCGGGAGGGCGGAGCATTCAGTACTTC. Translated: CASTLTAAKAGGRSIQYF.

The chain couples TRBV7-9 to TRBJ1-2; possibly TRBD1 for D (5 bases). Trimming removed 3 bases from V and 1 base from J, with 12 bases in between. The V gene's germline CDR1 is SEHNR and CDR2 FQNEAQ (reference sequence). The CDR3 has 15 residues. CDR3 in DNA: TGTGCCAGCAGCTTGGGAGCGACAGATAACTATGGCTACACCTTC. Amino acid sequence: CASSLGATDNYGYTF.

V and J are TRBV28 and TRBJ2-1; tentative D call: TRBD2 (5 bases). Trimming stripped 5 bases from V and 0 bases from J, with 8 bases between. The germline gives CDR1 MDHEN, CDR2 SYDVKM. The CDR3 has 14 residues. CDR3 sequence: CASSPGSSYNEQFF. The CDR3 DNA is TGTGCCAGCAGTCCGGGGAGCTCCTACAATGAGCAGTTCTTC.

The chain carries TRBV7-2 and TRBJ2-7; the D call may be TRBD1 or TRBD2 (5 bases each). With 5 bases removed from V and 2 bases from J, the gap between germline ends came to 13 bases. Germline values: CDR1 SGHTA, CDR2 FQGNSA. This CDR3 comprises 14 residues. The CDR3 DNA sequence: TGTGCCAGCAGCCCCCAGGGCGGGCCCTACGAGCAGTACTTC. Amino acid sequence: CASSPQGGPYEQYF.

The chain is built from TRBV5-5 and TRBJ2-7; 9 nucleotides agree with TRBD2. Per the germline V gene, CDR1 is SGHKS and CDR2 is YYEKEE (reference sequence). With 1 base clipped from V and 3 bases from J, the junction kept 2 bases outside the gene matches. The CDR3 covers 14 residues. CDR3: CASSLLAGDYEQYF. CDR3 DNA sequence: TGTGCCAGCAGCTTGTTAGCGGGGGACTACGAGCAGTACTTC.

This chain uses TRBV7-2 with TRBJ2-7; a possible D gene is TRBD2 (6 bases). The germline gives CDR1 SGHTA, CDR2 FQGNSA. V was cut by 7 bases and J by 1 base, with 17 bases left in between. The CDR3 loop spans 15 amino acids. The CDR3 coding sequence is TGTGCCAGCAACCCGGAGCAGGGAGGATCCTACGAGCAGTACTTC. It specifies CASNPEQGGSYEQYF.